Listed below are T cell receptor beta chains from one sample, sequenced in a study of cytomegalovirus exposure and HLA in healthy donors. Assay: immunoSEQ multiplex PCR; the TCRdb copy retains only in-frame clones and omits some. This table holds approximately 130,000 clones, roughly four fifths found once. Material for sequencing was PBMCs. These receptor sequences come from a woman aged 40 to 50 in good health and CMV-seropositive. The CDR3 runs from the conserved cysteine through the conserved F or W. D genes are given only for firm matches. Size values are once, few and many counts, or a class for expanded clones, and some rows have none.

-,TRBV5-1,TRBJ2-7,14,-,CASSPWAGSYEQYF,TGCGCCAGCAGCCCGTGGGCCGGCTCCTACGAGCAGTACTTC
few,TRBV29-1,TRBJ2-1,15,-,CSVGGRQESYNEQFF,TGCAGCGTTGGGGGCCGGCAGGAGTCCTACAATGAGCAGTTCTTC
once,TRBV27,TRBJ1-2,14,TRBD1,CASSSHQGAEGYTF,TGTGCCAGCAGTTCACATCAGGGGGCGGAGGGCTACACCTTC
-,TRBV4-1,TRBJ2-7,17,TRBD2,CASSQDRLAGGPYEQYF,TGCGCCAGCAGCCAAGACAGACTAGCGGGAGGCCCCTACGAGCAGTACTTC
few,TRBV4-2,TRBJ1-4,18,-,CASSQDLVSFSSNEKLFF,TGTGCCAGCAGCCAAGATTTAGTCTCTTTCTCGTCTAATGAAAAACTGTTTTTT
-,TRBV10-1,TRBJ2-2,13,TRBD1,CASGTGGPGELFF,TGCGCCAGCGGGACAGGGGGACCCGGGGAGCTGTTTTTT
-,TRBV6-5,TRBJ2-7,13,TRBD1,CASTGQGAGEQYF,TGTGCCAGTACGGGACAGGGGGCGGGCGAGCAGTACTTC
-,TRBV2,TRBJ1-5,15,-,CASSVDRQVNQPQHF,TGTGCCAGCAGTGTCGATCGACAGGTCAATCAGCCCCAGCATTTT
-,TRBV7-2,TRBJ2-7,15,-,CASSLAAGSHYEQYF,TGTGCCAGCAGCTTAGCGGCGGGGAGCCACTACGAGCAGTACTTC
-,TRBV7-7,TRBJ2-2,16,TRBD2,CASSDLAGRHTGELFF,TGTGCTAGCAGCGATCTAGCGGGACGGCACACCGGGGAGCTGTTTTTT
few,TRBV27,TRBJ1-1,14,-,CASSTAVLSTEAFF,TGTGCCAGCAGTACAGCGGTGTTGAGCACTGAAGCTTTCTTT
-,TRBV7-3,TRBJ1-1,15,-,CASSLGWGVNTEAFF,TGTGCCAGCAGCTTAGGGTGGGGAGTGAACACTGAAGCTTTCTTT
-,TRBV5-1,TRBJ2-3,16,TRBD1,CASSFRGRGSTDTQYF,TGCGCCAGCAGCTTTAGGGGCAGGGGGAGCACAGATACGCAGTATTTT
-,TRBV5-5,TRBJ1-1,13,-,CASSLPGISEAFF,TGTGCCAGCAGCTTGCCGGGGATCTCTGAAGCTTTCTTT
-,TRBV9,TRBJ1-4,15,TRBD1,CASSLGTGDGEKLFF,TGTGCCAGCAGCCTAGGGACAGGGGACGGCGAAAAACTGTTTTTT
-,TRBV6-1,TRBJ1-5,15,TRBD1,CASTGQGGSNQPQHF,TGTGCCAGCACCGGACAGGGTGGAAGCAATCAGCCCCAGCATTTT
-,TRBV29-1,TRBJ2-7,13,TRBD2,CSAHRGRGDEQYF,TGCAGCGCTCACCGGGGGAGGGGCGACGAGCAGTACTTC
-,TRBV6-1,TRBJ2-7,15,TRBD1,CASSEVGQGPYEQYF,TGTGCCAGCAGTGAAGTAGGACAGGGGCCCTACGAGCAGTACTTC
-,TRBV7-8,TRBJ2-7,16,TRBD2,CASSSTGGAGSYEQYF,TGTGCCAGCAGTTCCACCGGGGGGGCGGGATCCTACGAGCAGTACTTC
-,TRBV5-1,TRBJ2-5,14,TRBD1,CASSWTGERETQYF,TGCGCCAGTTCGTGGACAGGGGAGAGGGAGACCCAGTACTTC
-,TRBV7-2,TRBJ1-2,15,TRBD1,CASSLVTGDSYGYTF,TGTGCCAGCAGCTTAGTAACAGGGGATTCCTATGGCTACACCTTC
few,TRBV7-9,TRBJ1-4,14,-,CASSLGAAGMKLFF,TGTGCCAGCAGCTTAGGTGCGGCGGGAATGAAACTGTTTTTT
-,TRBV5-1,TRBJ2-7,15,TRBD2,CASSPRTSGPYEQYF,TGCGCCAGCAGCCCAAGGACTAGCGGACCTTACGAGCAGTACTTC
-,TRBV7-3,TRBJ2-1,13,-,CASSLTSYNEQFF,TGTGCCAGCAGCTTAACTAGTTACAATGAGCAGTTCTTC
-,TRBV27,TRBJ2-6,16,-,CASSPPTGSGANVLTF,TGTGCCAGCAGTCCTCCGACAGGCTCTGGGGCCAACGTCCTGACTTTC
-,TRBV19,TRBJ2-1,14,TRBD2,CASRTSGSADEQFF,TGTGCCAGCCGGACTAGCGGGAGTGCGGATGAGCAGTTCTTC
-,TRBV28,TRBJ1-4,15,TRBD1,CASRATGAGIEKLFF,TGTGCCAGCAGGGCTACAGGGGCCGGGATTGAAAAACTGTTTTTT